This TCR beta chain was observed in a study of cytomegalovirus exposure and HLA in healthy donors. General study findings and limits: Listed as cytomegalovirus-associated were 150 to 200 TCR beta chains. There were reportedly fewer N-insertions in an Asian-associated ancestry cluster than the approximately 670-donor mean, in a later analysis.

PCR used 60 Vbeta primers and 13 Jbeta primers. Some clones are missing from TCRdb's copy, which holds only in-frame ones; the method was immunoSEQ multiplex PCR. The sample has about 210,000 clones; under 85% are singletons. As to this clone: Antigen: not known.

The CDR3 is made up of 14 amino acids. Germline V lookup: CDR1 LGHNA, CDR2 YNFKEQ. V was pared by 4 bases and J by 10 bases, with 14 bases between. The rearrangement links TRBV4-2 to TRBJ1-6, with unresolved D. The sequence came from a woman in her forties or fifties in good health and CMV-seropositive. Sequencing was carried out using PBMCs. CDR3 in DNA: TGTGCCAGCAGCCCCGAAGAGTCCTCGTCACCCCTCCACTTT. It yields the protein CASSPEESSSPLHF.